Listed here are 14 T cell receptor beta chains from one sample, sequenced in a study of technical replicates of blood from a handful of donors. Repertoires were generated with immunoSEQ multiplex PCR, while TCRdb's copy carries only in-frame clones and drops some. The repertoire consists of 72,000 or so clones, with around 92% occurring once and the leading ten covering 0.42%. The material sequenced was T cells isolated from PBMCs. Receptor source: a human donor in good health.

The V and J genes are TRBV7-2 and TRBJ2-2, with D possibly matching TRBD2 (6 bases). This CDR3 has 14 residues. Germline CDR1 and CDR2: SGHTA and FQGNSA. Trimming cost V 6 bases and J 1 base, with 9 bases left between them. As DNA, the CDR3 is TGTGCCAGCAGTCGGGACTTGAACACCGGGGAGCTGTTTTTT. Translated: CASSRDLNTGELFF.

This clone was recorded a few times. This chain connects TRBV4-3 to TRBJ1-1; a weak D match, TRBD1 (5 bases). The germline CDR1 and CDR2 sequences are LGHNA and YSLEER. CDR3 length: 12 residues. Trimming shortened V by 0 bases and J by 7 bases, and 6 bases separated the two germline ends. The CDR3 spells CASSQEGHEAFF. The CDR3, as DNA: TGCGCCAGCAGCCAAGAGGGGCATGAAGCTTTCTTT.

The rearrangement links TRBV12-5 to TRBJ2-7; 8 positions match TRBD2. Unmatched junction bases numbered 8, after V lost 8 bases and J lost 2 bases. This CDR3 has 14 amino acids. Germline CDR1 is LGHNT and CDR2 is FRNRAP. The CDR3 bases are TGTGCTAGTAGGCCAGCGGGAGATACCTACGAGCAGTACTTC. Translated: CASRPAGDTYEQYF.

CDR3 in DNA: TGTGCCAGCAGCTCCGACGGGGCGGGAGGGCCTACCGGGGAGCTGTTTTTT. Its protein is CASSSDGAGGPTGELFF. The chain carries TRBV7-3 and TRBJ2-2, with 9 positions matching TRBD2. Germline V gives CDR1 SGHTA, CDR2 FQGTGA. Trimming removed 4 bases from V and 5 bases from J; junction bases left unmatched: 11. The CDR3 is 17 amino acids.

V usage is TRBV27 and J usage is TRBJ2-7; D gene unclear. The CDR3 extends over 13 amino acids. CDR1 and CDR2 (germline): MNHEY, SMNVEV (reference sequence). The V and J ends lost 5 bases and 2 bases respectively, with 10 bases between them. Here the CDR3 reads CASSTLDTYEQYF. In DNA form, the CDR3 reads TGTGCCAGCAGTACTCTCGACACCTACGAGCAGTACTTC.

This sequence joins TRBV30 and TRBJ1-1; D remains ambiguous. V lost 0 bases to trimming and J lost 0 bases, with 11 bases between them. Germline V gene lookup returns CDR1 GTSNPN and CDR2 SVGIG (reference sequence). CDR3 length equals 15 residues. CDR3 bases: TGTGCCTGGAGTGTACAGTTACCCCTGAACACTGAAGCTTTCTTT. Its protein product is CAWSVQLPLNTEAFF.

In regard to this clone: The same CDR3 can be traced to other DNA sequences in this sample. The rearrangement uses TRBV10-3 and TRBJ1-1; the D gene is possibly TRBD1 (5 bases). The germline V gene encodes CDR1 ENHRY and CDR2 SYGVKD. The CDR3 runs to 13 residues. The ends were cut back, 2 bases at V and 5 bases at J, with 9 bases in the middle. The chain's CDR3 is CAISEGGDTEAFF. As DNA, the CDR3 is TGTGCCATCAGTGAGGGGGGGGATACTGAAGCTTTCTTT.

CDR3 sequence: CAISTGGRTNEKLFF. The CDR3 DNA reads as TGTGCCATCAGTACAGGGGGGAGAACTAATGAAAAACTGTTTTTT. The rearrangement links TRBV10-3 to TRBJ1-4; 8 bases map to TRBD1. Losses at the gene ends were 5 bases for V and 1 base for J; bases not matched to a gene: 3. Germline lookup yields CDR1 ENHRY and CDR2 SYGVKD. The CDR3 totals 15 residues.

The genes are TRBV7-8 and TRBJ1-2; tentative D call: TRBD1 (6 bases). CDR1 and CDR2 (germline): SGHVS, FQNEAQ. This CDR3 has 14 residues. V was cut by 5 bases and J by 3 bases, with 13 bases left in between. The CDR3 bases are TGTGCCAGCAGCCCTCAGGGGACGTACTATGGCTACACCTTC. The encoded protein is CASSPQGTYYGYTF.

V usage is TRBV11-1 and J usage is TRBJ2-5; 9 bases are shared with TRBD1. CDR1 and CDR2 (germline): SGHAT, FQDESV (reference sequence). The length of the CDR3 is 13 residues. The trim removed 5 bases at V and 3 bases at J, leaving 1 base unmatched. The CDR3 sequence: CASSRDREETQYF. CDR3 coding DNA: TGTGCCAGCAGCCGGGACAGGGAAGAGACCCAGTACTTC.

The CDR3 protein is CASSLPEPTNEKLFF. Here the CDR3 DNA reads TGTGCCAGCAGTTTACCAGAACCAACTAATGAAAAACTGTTTTTT. The J gene is TRBJ1-4, the V gene TRBV28; D call uncertain. Per the germline V gene, CDR1 is MDHEN and CDR2 is SYDVKM. The CDR3 covers 15 residues. With 2 bases removed from V and 0 bases from J, the gap between germline ends came to 7 bases.

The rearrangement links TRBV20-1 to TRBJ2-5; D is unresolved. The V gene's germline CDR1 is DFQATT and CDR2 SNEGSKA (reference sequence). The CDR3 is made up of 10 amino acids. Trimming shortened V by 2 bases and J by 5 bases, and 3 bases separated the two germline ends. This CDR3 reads CSARQETQYF. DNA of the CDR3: TGCAGTGCTAGACAGGAGACCCAGTACTTC.

The CDR3 protein is CASSFGVGNEQFF. CDR3 DNA sequence: TGTGCCAGCAGCTTCGGGGTTGGCAATGAGCAGTTCTTC. The chain joins TRBV7-7 to TRBJ2-1; D perhaps matches TRBD2 (5 bases). V lost 3 bases and J 6 bases, leaving 9 bases between the germline ends. The V gene's germline CDR1 is SSHAT and CDR2 FNYEAQ (reference sequence). The CDR3 is made up of 13 amino acids. Filled out from reference TRBV7-7 and TRBJ2-1, the complete variable domain reads GAGVSQSPRYKVTKRGQDVTLRCDPISSHATLYWYQQALGQGPEFLTYFNYEAQPDKSGLPSDRFSAERPEGSISTLTIQRTEQRDSAMYRCASSFGVGNEQFFGPGTRLTVL.

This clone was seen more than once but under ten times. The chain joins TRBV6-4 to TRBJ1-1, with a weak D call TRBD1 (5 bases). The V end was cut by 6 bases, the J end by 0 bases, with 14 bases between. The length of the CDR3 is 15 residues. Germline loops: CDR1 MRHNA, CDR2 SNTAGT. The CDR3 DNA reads TGTGCCAGCAGAGACAGCCCAACCTTGAACACTGAAGCTTTCTTT. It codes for CASRDSPTLNTEAFF.